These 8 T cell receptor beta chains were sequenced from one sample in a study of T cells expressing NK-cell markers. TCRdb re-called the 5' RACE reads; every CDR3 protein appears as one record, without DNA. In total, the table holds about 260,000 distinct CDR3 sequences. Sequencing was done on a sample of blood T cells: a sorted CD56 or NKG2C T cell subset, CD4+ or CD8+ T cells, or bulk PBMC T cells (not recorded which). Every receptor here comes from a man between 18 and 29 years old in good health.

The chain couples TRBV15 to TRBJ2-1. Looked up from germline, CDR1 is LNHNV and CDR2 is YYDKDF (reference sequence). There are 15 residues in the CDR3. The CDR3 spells CATSRDRGYYNEQFF.

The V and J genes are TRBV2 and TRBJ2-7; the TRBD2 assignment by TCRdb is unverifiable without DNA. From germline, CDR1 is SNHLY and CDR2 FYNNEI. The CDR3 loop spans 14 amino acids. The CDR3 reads CASSDGASGYEQYF.

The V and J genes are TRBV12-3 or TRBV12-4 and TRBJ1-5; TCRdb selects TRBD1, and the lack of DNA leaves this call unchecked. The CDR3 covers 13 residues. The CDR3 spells CASSPQGDQPQHF.

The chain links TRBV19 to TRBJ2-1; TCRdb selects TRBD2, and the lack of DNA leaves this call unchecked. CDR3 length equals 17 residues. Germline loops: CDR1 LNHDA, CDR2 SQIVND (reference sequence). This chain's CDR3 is CASSPRTGLASHNEQFF.

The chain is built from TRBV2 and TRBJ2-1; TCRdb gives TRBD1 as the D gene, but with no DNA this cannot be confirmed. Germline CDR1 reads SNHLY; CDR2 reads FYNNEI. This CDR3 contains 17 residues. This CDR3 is CASFLFQAASSYNEQFF. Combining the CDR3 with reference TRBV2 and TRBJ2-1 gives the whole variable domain EPEVTQTPSHQVTQMGQEVILRCVPISNHLYFYWYRQILGQKVEFLVSFYNNEISEKSEIFDDQFSVERPDGSNFTLKIRSTKLEDSAMYFCASFLFQAASSYNEQFFGPGTRLTVL.

The CDR3 loop is CAWSVGGDRNTIYF. This sequence joins TRBV30 and TRBJ1-3. The CDR3 covers 14 residues. Per the germline V gene, CDR1 is GTSNPN and CDR2 is SVGIG (reference sequence).

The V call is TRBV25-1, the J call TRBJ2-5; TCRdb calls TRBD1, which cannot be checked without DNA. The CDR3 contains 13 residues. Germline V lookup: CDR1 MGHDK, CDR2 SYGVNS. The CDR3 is CASSSFRGETQYF. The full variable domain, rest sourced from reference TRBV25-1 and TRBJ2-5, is EADIYQTPRYLVIGTGKKITLECSQTMGHDKMYWYQQDPGMELHLIHYSYGVNSTEKGDLSSESTVSRIRTEHFPLTLESARPSHTSQYLCASSSFRGETQYFGPGTRLLVL.

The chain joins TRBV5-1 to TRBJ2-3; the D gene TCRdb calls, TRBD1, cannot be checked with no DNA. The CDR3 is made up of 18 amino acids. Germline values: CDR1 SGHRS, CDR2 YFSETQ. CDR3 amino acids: CASSLMGVTGIDTDTQYF.